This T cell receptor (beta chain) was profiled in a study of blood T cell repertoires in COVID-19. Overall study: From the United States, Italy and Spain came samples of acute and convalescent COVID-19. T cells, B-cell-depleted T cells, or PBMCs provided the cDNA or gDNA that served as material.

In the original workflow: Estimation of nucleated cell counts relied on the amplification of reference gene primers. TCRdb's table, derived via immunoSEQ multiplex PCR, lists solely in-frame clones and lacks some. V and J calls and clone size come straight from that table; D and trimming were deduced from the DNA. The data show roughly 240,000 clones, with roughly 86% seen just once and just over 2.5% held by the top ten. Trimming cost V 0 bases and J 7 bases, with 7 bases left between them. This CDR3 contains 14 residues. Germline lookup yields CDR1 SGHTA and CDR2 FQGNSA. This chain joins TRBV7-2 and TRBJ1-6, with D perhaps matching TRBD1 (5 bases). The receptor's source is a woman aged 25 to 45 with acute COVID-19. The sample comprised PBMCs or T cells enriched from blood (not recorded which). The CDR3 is CASSLAQGNSPLHF. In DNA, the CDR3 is TGTGCCAGCAGCTTAGCTCAGGGAAATTCACCCCTCCACTTT.